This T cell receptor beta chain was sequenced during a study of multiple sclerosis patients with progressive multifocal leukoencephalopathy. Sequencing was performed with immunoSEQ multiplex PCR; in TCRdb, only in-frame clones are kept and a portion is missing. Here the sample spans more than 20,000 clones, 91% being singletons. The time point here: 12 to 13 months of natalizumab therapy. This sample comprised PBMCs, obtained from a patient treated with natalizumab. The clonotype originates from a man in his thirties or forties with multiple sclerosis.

The CDR3 coding sequence is TGTGCCAGCAGCCCGGGACTAGCGGGGTGGGGCACAGATACGCAGTATTTT. Translating it yields CASSPGLAGWGTDTQYF. This sequence joins TRBV5-4 and TRBJ2-3; 13 bases line up with TRBD2. The CDR3 runs to 17 residues. Looked up from germline, CDR1 is SGHNT and CDR2 is YYREEE (reference sequence). The trim removed 4 bases at V and 1 base at J, leaving 6 bases unmatched.